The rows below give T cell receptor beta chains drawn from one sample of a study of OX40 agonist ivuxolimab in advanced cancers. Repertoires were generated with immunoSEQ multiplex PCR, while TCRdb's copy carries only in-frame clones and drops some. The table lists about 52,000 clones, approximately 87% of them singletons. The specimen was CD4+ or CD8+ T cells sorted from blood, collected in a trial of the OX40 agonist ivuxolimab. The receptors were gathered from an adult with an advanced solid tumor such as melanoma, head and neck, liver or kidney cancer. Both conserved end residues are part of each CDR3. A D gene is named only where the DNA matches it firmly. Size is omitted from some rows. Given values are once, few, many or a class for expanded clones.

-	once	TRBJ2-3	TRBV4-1	TGCGCCAGCAGCCAAGAACGGCTTTTGGCTACCCAAGATACGCAGTATTTT	CASSQERLLATQDTQYF
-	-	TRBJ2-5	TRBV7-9	TGTGCCAGCAGCTTAATCATCGAGGTGCCGGCGGAGACCCAGTACTTC	CASSLIIEVPAETQYF
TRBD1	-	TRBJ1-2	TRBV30	TGTGCCTGGAGTGTTACCCCCGGGACAGGCGGCTACACCTTC	CAWSVTPGTGGYTF
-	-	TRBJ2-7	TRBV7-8	TGTGCCAGCAGCTTCCTGACAGTCAACTACGAGCAGTACTTC	CASSFLTVNYEQYF
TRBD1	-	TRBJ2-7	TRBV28	TGTGCCAGCAGTTTAGGAGGTCACAGGGGGAACGAGCAGTACTTC	CASSLGGHRGNEQYF
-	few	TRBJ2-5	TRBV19	TGTGCCAGTAGTAGGGCTCAAGAGACCCAGTACTTC	CASSRAQETQYF
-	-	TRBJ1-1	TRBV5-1	TGCGCCAGCAGGACGGGTGGTGGCACTGAAGCTTTCTTT	CASRTGGGTEAFF
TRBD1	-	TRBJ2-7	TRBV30	TGTGCCTGGACCTTGGCAGGGGGTAACTATAGGGAGCAGTACTTC	CAWTLAGGNYREQYF
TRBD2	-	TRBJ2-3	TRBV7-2	TGTGCCAGCAGCTTAGGCAGCGGGAGACGAACTGTCACAGATACGCAGTATTTT	CASSLGSGRRTVTDTQYF
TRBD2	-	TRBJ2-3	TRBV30	TGTGCCTGGAGCACTAGCGGGGACACGCAGTATTTT	CAWSTSGDTQYF
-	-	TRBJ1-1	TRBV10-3	TGTGCCATCAGTGAGTCGAGGGTCGAAGCTTTCTTT	CAISESRVEAFF
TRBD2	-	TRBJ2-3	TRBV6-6	TGTGCCAGCAGTCCCTGGGGCGGGGGGAGTGATACGCAGTATTTT	CASSPWGGGSDTQYF
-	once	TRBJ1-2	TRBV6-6	TGTGCCAGCACTACACAGGTTTCTAAAGGCTCCACCTTC	CASTTQVSKGSTF
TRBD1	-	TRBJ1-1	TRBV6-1	TGTGCCAGCAGCCGTTCAGGGGGTATGAACACTGAAGCTTTCTTT	CASSRSGGMNTEAFF
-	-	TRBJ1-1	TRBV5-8	TGTGCCAGCAGCTTCACGGTAAACACTGAAGCTTTCTTT	CASSFTVNTEAFF
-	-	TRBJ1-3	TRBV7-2	TGTGCCAGCAGCCCCGGAGGAAACACCATATATTTT	CASSPGGNTIYF
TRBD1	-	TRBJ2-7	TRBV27	TGTGCCAGCAGTGACAGGGTTACCTCCTACGAGCAGTACTTC	CASSDRVTSYEQYF
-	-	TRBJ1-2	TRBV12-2	TGTGCAAGTCGCCGGACAGGGAACTGTATGGGCTACACCTTC	CASRRTGNCMGYTF
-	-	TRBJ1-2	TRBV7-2	TGTGCCAGCAGACCTAGGACGAGCTTAATCGACACCTTC	CASRPRTSLIDTF
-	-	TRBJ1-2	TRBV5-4	TGTGCCAGCAGCTCCAACAGCTATGGCTACACCTTC	CASSSNSYGYTF
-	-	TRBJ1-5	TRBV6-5	TGTGCCAGCAGGAACAGTAGCAATCAGCCCCAGCATTTT	CASRNSSNQPQHF
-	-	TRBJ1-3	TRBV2	TGTGCCAGCAGTGACCTCTCTGGAAACACCATATATTTT	CASSDLSGNTIYF
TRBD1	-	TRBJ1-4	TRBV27	TGTGCCAGCAGTTTGTCAGGGGGCGGCGAAAAACTGTTTTTT	CASSLSGGGEKLFF
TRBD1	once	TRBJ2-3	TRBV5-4	TGTGCCAGCGGAGGGACAGGTCGCTCAGATACGCAGTATTTT	CASGGTGRSDTQYF